One and the same sample provided the 27 T cell receptor beta chains below, sequenced in a study of control samples from healthy donors and cancer patients. The protocol was immunoSEQ multiplex PCR, while the TCRdb copy is restricted to in-frame clones and leaves out a portion. The table has roughly 130,000 clones, around 93% seen once; the top ten hold around 8.1%. The sequenced material came from blood. The receptor source for this set is a man aged 18 to 29 in good health.

The chain joins TRBV9 to TRBJ1-1; 7 positions agree with TRBD1. CDR3 length equals 16 residues. Germline V CDR1 and CDR2: SGDLS, YYNGEE. The V segment lost 3 bases and the J segment 0 bases; nucleotides outside the gene matches: 8. The CDR3 loop reads CASSARTGKMNTEAFF. DNA of the CDR3: TGTGCCAGCAGCGCCAGGACAGGAAAGATGAACACTGAAGCTTTCTTT.

The chain couples TRBV6-5 to TRBJ1-6, with a weak D call TRBD1 (6 bases). V was trimmed by 5 bases and J by 7 bases, leaving 15 bases between them. The germline V gene has CDR1 MNHEY and CDR2 SVGAGI. The CDR3 length is 15 residues. Written as DNA, the CDR3 is TGTGCCAGCAGTCTAACAGGGCCAGGGAATTCACCCCTCCACTTT. This sequence encodes CASSLTGPGNSPLHF.

This chain connects TRBV3-1 (or the pseudogene TRBV3-2) to TRBJ1-2; D unresolved. The CDR3 runs 14 residues. V shed 2 bases and J shed 3 bases, with 10 bases lying between them. Germline V gives CDR1 LGHDT, CDR2 YNNKEL (reference sequence). The CDR3 DNA sequence: TGTGCCAGCAGCCAAAGGTCTGTTGACTATGGCTACACCTTC. Its translation is CASSQRSVDYGYTF.

CDR3: CASKPVNTEAFF. The CDR3 nucleotides read TGTGCCAGCAAGCCCGTGAACACTGAAGCTTTCTTT. The V call is TRBV28, the J call TRBJ1-1; D not certain. The CDR3 spans 12 residues. Germline-derived CDR1 and CDR2 are MDHEN and SYDVKM. The germline V and J ends were trimmed by 7 bases and 0 bases, with 6 bases remaining between them.

CDR3 protein: CASSELIGQGGETQYF. DNA for the CDR3: TGTGCCAGCAGTGAACTTATAGGACAGGGGGGAGAGACCCAGTACTTC. The chain carries TRBV2 and TRBJ2-5; 10 bases agree with TRBD1. The CDR3 has 16 residues. CDR1 SNHLY and CDR2 FYNNEI come from the germline V gene. V lost 2 bases to trimming and J lost 4 bases; unmatched junction nucleotides: 7.

This clone was counted a single time. The chain combines TRBV6-4 with TRBJ2-3; 9 bases map to TRBD1. CDR1 and CDR2 (germline): MRHNA, SNTAGT. V lost 4 bases and J lost 5; bases outside the gene matches: 7. The CDR3 covers 15 residues. The CDR3 spells CASSGGTGGGDTQYF. DNA of the CDR3: TGTGCCAGCAGTGGCGGTACAGGGGGCGGAGATACGCAGTATTTT.

This sequence joins TRBV20-1 and TRBJ1-3; D is undetermined. With 6 bases removed from V and 2 bases from J, the gap between germline ends came to 5 bases. CDR3 length: 11 residues. The germline CDR1 and CDR2 sequences are DFQATT and SNEGSKA (reference sequence). The CDR3 sequence: CSAKAGNTIYF. For the CDR3, the DNA is TGCAGTGCGAAAGCTGGAAACACCATATATTTT.

The V gene is TRBV6-5, the J gene TRBJ2-5; D is undetermined. Germline V gene data show CDR1 as MNHEY and CDR2 as SVGAGI. V lost 5 bases, J lost 2 bases, and 12 bases lay in between. The CDR3 has 14 amino acids. The DNA for the CDR3 is TGTGCCAGCAGTCCCACCGCCCATCAAGAGACCCAGTACTTC. It specifies CASSPTAHQETQYF.

This clone is deemed medium-sized. This sequence joins TRBV27 and TRBJ2-1; D is perhaps TRBD1 or TRBD2 (5 bases each). Trimming shortened V by 4 bases and J by 9 bases, and 13 bases separated the two germline ends. From germline, CDR1 is MNHEY and CDR2 SMNVEV (reference sequence). This CDR3 comprises 13 residues. The CDR3 loop reads CASSSTVAGEQFF. As DNA, the CDR3 is TGTGCCAGCAGTTCGACAGTCGCGGGTGAGCAGTTCTTC.

The chain has TRBV5-1 and TRBJ1-1; D remains ambiguous. Trimming took 0 bases from V and 0 from J, leaving 6 bases between them. CDR1 is SGHRS, CDR2 YFSETQ, per germline. CDR3 size: 14 residues. CDR3 DNA sequence: TGCGCCAGCAGCTTGGATGGAGTGAACACTGAAGCTTTCTTT. It specifies CASSLDGVNTEAFF.

This sequence joins TRBV1 and TRBJ1-1. TRBV1 is labeled a pseudogene. The CDR3 loop spans 13 amino acids. The CDR3 sequence is CTSSHFRESEAFF. The CDR3 region has the DNA TGCACCAGCAGCCATTTTAGGGAGTCTGAAGCTTTCTTT.

The J gene is TRBJ2-7, the V gene TRBV5-4; 7 bases are shared with TRBD1. Germline V lookup: CDR1 SGHNT, CDR2 YYREEE (reference sequence). The V gene end was trimmed by 3 bases and the J gene end by 0 bases; junction bases not matched to a gene: 6. The CDR3 totals 15 residues. The CDR3 nucleotides read TGTGCCAGCAGCTGGTCGGGACAGAGCTCCTACGAGCAGTACTTC. It yields the protein CASSWSGQSSYEQYF.

This clone was observed a single time. The V and J genes are TRBV18 and TRBJ2-7; the D gene is possibly TRBD1 (6 bases). The CDR3 extends over 16 amino acids. V was shortened by 4 bases and J by 2 bases, with 18 bases between the two germline ends. From germline, CDR1 is KGHSH and CDR2 LQKENI. The CDR3 coding sequence is TGTGCCAGCTCACTACCCCCACCAGGGGCTACCTACGAGCAGTACTTC. Its translation is CASSLPPPGATYEQYF.

The V call is TRBV10-2, the J call TRBJ2-5, with D tentatively TRBD1 (5 bases). V was pared by 4 bases and J by 3 bases, with 15 bases between. The CDR3 is 15 residues long. The germline V gene encodes CDR1 WSHSY and CDR2 SAAADI. The DNA for the CDR3 is TGCGCCAGCAGTGTCAACAGGATAGGGGAAGAGACCCAGTACTTC. Amino acid sequence: CASSVNRIGEETQYF.

V and J are TRBV7-9 and TRBJ1-2; D uncertain. CDR3 length: 16 amino acids. CDR1 is SEHNR and CDR2 is FQNEAQ in the germline V gene (reference sequence). V was clipped by 1 base and J by 6 bases, with 18 bases between them. CDR3 amino acids: CASSLEVALSVHGYTF. The CDR3, as DNA: TGTGCCAGCAGCTTAGAAGTTGCGCTTTCCGTCCATGGCTACACCTTC.

The genes are TRBV9 and TRBJ2-7; D is uncertain. This CDR3 contains 14 residues. Germline V lookup: CDR1 SGDLS, CDR2 YYNGEE. Between the trimmed V and J ends, which lost 1 base and 3 bases, there was a span of 11 bases. In nucleotides, the CDR3 is TGTGCCAGCAGCGTAAGTTATGTCAGCTACGAGCAGTACTTC. It yields the protein CASSVSYVSYEQYF.

The chain couples TRBV3-1 (or the pseudogene TRBV3-2) to TRBJ1-3; D not resolved. The CDR3 loop spans 16 amino acids. Per germline, CDR1 LGHDT and CDR2 YNNKEL (reference sequence). Deletions cut 3 bases from V and 0 bases from J, with 12 bases between. CDR3 sequence reads: CASSHRPILSGNTIYF. CDR3 in DNA: TGTGCCAGCAGCCATCGTCCTATTCTCTCTGGAAACACCATATATTTT.

V is TRBV5-8 and J is TRBJ1-2, with unresolved D. The CDR3 covers 14 residues. Germline assignment: CDR1 SGHTS and CDR2 YDEGEE. V was shortened by 0 bases and J by 4 bases, with 10 bases between the two germline ends. The chain's CDR3 is CASSLGRDLYGYTF. CDR3 sequence (DNA): TGTGCCAGCAGCTTGGGGAGAGATCTCTATGGCTACACCTTC.

The rearrangement joins TRBV7-2 to TRBJ1-1; D gene ambiguous. Trimming pared 6 bases from V and 3 bases from J, leaving 11 bases between. The CDR3 runs 13 residues. CDR1 SGHTA and CDR2 FQGNSA come from the germline V gene. CDR3 loop: CASRHRQDTEAFF. For the CDR3, the DNA is TGTGCCAGCAGGCACAGACAAGACACTGAAGCTTTCTTT.

The chain has TRBV3-1 (or the pseudogene TRBV3-2) and TRBJ1-2; no firm D call. The CDR3 spans 13 residues. Germline V gene sequence: CDR1 LGHDT, CDR2 YNNKEL (reference sequence). V was shortened by 6 bases and J by 4 bases, with 12 bases between the two germline ends. This CDR3 is CASRSGVSYGYTF. CDR3 in DNA: TGTGCCAGCAGGAGTGGGGTTAGCTATGGCTACACCTTC.

The chain is built from TRBV18 and TRBJ1-1; 9 nucleotides line up with TRBD1. Germline CDR1 reads KGHSH; CDR2 reads LQKENI. V was clipped by 1 base and J by 3 bases; unmatched bases: 3. This CDR3 region has 15 residues. The CDR3 sequence: CASSPLGQGDTEAFF. As DNA, the CDR3 is TGTGCCAGCTCACCACTGGGACAGGGCGACACTGAAGCTTTCTTT.

The chain links TRBV2 to TRBJ2-5, with D unresolved. Trimming took off 2 bases at V and 4 bases at J, with 5 bases between the two ends. Germline CDR1 SNHLY, CDR2 FYNNEI. CDR3 length equals 12 residues. The CDR3 region has the DNA TGTGCCAGCAGTGAAAGGGTAGAGACCCAGTACTTC. It specifies CASSERVETQYF. The variable domain in full, with the rest retrieved from reference TRBV2 and TRBJ2-5, is EPEVTQTPSHQVTQMGQEVILRCVPISNHLYFYWYRQILGQKVEFLVSFYNNEISEKSEIFDDQFSVERPDGSNFTLKIRSTKLEDSAMYFCASSERVETQYFGPGTRLLVL.

This rearrangement joins TRBV25-1 to TRBJ1-1, with D perhaps matching TRBD1 (5 bases). This CDR3 comprises 15 residues. Germline V gives CDR1 MGHDK, CDR2 SYGVNS. V shed 6 bases and J shed 4 bases, with 18 bases lying between them. CDR3 sequence: CASRPLGVGGTEAFF. CDR3 DNA sequence: TGTGCCAGCAGGCCTCTGGGGGTGGGAGGCACTGAAGCTTTCTTT.

V is TRBV5-1 and J is TRBJ2-1; TRBD2 matches 12 bases. The CDR3 is made up of 14 amino acids. Germline CDR1 SGHRS, CDR2 YFSETQ. Trimming removed 7 bases from V and 7 bases from J; junction bases left unmatched: 6. CDR3: CASHLAGGNNEQFF. The CDR3 DNA reads TGCGCCAGCCACCTAGCGGGGGGGAATAATGAGCAGTTCTTC.

This clone was seen just once. The chain employs TRBV18 and TRBJ1-3; 10 positions agree with TRBD1. The J segment lost 2 bases and the V segment lost 3 bases, leaving 1 base of the junction unmatched. The CDR3 contains 15 residues. Germline V gene lookup returns CDR1 KGHSH and CDR2 LQKENI. The CDR3 reads CASSPDRGPGNTIYF. As DNA, the CDR3 is TGTGCCAGCTCACCCGACAGGGGGCCTGGAAACACCATATATTTT.

V usage is TRBV6-4 and J usage is TRBJ2-3; TRBD1 aligns across 10 bases. The J segment lost 3 bases and the V segment lost 4 bases, leaving 7 bases of the junction unmatched. The CDR3 contains 16 residues. Germline lookup yields CDR1 MRHNA and CDR2 SNTAGT. CDR3 sequence reads: CASSAGQGEGTDTQYF. In DNA, the CDR3 is TGTGCCAGCAGTGCCGGACAGGGGGAGGGGACAGATACGCAGTATTTT.

This clone was recorded once. The chain has TRBV2 and TRBJ1-1; D is undetermined. CDR3 length: 13 amino acids. Germline V gene sequence: CDR1 SNHLY, CDR2 FYNNEI. Between the trimmed V and J ends, which lost 9 bases and 0 bases, there was a span of 11 bases. The CDR3 sequence: CASKTSMNTEAFF. CDR3 coding DNA: TGTGCCAGTAAAACATCGATGAACACTGAAGCTTTCTTT.